This TCR beta chain stems from a study of blood T cells in healthy people across ages. General study results and limits: It was the long-lived donors that had more naive CD4+ cells and higher diversity than aged donors. Researchers judged that diversity estimates from one million T cells fell short of true values.

Every donor gave approximately 10 milliliters of peripheral blood. The length of the CDR3 is 12 residues. Trimming removed 3 bases at V and 3 bases at J, with 6 bases between. Germline CDR1 and CDR2: DFQATT and SNEGSKA (reference sequence). Primed by a sample-barcoded 5' primer and a J-beta primer mix, a second PCR proceeded for 7 to 11 cycles. Carrying 12 random nucleotides, a template-switch adaptor labeled each individual cDNA molecule. TCRdb independently ran MiXCR on the 5' RACE reads; one entry per CDR3 protein. The repertoire holds 650,000 to 900,000 distinct CDR3 sequences, with 62% as singletons. This clonotype has only a few counts. Antigen specificity is unknown.

V and J are TRBV20-1 and TRBJ2-1; a weak D match, TRBD1 (5 bases). The source of this sequence is a man younger than 45 in good health. Sequenced input: blood. CDR3 sequence (DNA): TGCAGTGCTAGGGGGCACTACAATGAGCAGTTCTTC. Amino acids: CSARGHYNEQFF.